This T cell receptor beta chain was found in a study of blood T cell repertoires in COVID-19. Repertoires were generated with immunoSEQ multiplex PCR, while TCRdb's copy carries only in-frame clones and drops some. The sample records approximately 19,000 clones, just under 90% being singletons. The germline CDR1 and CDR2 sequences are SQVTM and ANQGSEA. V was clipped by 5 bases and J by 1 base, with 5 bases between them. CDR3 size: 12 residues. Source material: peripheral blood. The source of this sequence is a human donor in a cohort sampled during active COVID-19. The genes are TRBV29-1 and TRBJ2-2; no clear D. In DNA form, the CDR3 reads TGCAGCGTTCCCAGGAACACCGGGGAGCTGTTTTTT. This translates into CSVPRNTGELFF.